The clone carrying this T cell receptor (beta chain) was picked up a small number of times. The antigen is unknown. Germline values: CDR1 SEHNR, CDR2 FQNEAQ (reference sequence). The CDR3 runs to 14 residues. V was shortened by 7 bases and J by 2 bases, with 15 bases between the two germline ends. PCR or immunohistochemistry showed mismatch repair deficiency in every enrolled patient. The TCR-sequenced patients were three responders to pembrolizumab. Clones were read by immunoSEQ multiplex PCR, and TCRdb kept only the in-frame ones, dropping some. The repertoire has about 51,000 clones, approximately 81% of them found once; the top ten carry about 8%. This entry belongs to a study of PD-1 blockade in mismatch repair-deficient tumors. Study summary: All were previously treated, progressing patients with approximately 12 mismatch repair-deficient cancer types.

Study results and caveats: After pembrolizumab, tumor-resident clones rose rapidly, then generally contracted before radiologic responses.

The chain has TRBV7-9 and TRBJ2-7, with a possible D match to TRBD2 (6 bases). The starting material was peripheral blood, obtained approximately 18 weeks after starting pembrolizumab. The source of this sequence is an adult with mismatch repair-deficient cancer. The CDR3: CASTSGGATYEQYF. CDR3 DNA sequence: TGTGCCAGCACTTCCGGGGGAGCAACCTACGAGCAGTACTTC.